The source of this T cell receptor (beta chain) is a study of response to subunit inactivated influenza vaccine (dated by TCRdb to 2017 to 2018). Context from the whole study: Deep quantitative T cell receptor repertoire profiling was used in the study to track responses to a trivalent subunit inactivated influenza vaccine.

In the case of this clonotype: Its antigen specificity is not known. Per-base quality was not reported, and no clone a single base away is much larger than it.

The protocol used for the library was RT-PCR. These reads were obtained on an Illumina HiSeq 2500. The raw public reads went through TCRdb reprocessing: fastp at Q25, MiXCR clone calling, in-frame beta chains kept. CDR3 protein sequences are deduplicated, and each keeps its most common genes and DNA. Counted in this sample were some 500,000 distinct CDR3 sequences; around 25% of them appeared once. The top ten hold 1.5% to 2% of the sample. The junction shows trimming of 1 base on V and 4 bases on J, plus 10 bases between the germline ends. Via the germline V gene, CDR1 is MGHRA and CDR2 YSYEKL. The CDR3 runs 14 amino acids, cysteine and phenylalanine included. Only CDR3 DNA remains: 42 bases, in frame from the first base. The paper's findings and limits, for the study overall: According to the authors, only a limited number of new T cells may be recruited by each seasonal influenza vaccination.

Here the sequenced sample was CD4+ T cells sorted from PBMCs, taken 4 to 6 days after vaccination. The chain is assembled from TRBV4-1 and TRBJ1-2; the D region possibly corresponds to TRBD1 (5 bases align). The sequence was obtained from a man over 45 who received an inactivated influenza vaccine. Donor details come from another sample of the same person, matched by shared clones. The bases are TGCGCCAGCAGCCAAGGCGGGGCCCGCTATGGCTACACCTTC. Its protein product is CASSQGGARYGYTF.